This T cell receptor beta chain was captured in a study of T cells in Graves' hyperthyroidism and ophthalmopathy. Study-level points and caveats: Most thyroid-expanded clonotypes above 0.001 were also found in blood.

This clonotype was recorded at least ten times. What it binds is not known. The CDR3 consists of 15 residues. Germline V lookup: CDR1 SNHLY, CDR2 FYNNEI. V shed 5 bases and J shed 1 base, with 12 bases lying between them. Patients aged 18 to 65 had newly diagnosed hyperthyroidism that had lasted under 2 months. Diagnoses were made from clinical symptoms, serum measures (thyroxine and TRAb), thyroid ultrasound and orbital computed tomography. Out of 10 ml of fresh peripheral blood came the PBMCs. Amplification targeted TCR beta CDR3 regions from RNA transcripts. The HTBI primer set drove a first-round RT-PCR of the TCR CDR3. A single record per CDR3 protein comes from TCRdb applying MiXCR to the multiplex PCR reads. In the table there are approximately 270,000 distinct CDR3 sequences, less than 15% of which are singletons.

The J gene is TRBJ1-5, the V gene TRBV2; D not resolved. The TCR comes from a woman aged 40 to 50 with Graves' hyperthyroidism that later progressed to Graves' ophthalmopathy. Material: blood. Here the CDR3 DNA reads TGTGCCAGCAGTCCCTCGGGTAACAGCAATCAGCCCCAGCATTTT. This translates into CASSPSGNSNQPQHF.